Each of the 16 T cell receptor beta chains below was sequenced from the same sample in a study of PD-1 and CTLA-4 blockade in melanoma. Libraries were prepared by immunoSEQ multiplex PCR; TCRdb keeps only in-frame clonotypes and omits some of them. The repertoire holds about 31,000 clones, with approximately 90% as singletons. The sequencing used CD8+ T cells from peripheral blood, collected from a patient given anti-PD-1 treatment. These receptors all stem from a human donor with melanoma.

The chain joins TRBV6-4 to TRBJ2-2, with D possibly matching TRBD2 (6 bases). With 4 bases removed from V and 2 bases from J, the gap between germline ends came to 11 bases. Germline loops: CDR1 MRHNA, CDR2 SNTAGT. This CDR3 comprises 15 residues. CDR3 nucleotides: TGTGCCAGCAGTGGTAGCGGAAGTAACACCGGGGAGCTGTTTTTT. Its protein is CASSGSGSNTGELFF.

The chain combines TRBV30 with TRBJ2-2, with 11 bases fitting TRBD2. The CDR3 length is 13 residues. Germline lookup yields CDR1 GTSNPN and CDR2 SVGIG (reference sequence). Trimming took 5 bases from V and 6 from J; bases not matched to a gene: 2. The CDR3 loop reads CAWELAGAGELFF. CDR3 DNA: TGTGCCTGGGAACTAGCGGGAGCCGGGGAGCTGTTTTTT.

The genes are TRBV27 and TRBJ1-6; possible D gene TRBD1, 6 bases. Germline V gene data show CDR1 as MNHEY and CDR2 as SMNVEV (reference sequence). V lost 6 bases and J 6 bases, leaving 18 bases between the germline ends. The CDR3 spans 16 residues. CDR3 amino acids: CASSPARGALNSPLHF. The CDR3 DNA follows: TGTGCCAGCAGCCCCGCCCGGGGGGCACTTAATTCACCCCTCCACTTT.

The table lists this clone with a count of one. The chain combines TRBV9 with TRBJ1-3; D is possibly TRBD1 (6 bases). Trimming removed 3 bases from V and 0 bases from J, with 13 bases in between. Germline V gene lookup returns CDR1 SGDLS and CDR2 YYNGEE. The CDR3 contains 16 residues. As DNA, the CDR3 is TGTGCCAGCAGCGCGTCCGGACAGCCCTCTGGAAACACCATATATTTT. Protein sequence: CASSASGQPSGNTIYF.

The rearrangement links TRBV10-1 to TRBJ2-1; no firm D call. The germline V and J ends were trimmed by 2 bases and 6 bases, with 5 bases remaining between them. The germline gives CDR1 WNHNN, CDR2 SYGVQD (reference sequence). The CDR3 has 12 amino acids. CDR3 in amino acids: CASSEGFNEQFF. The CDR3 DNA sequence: TGCGCCAGCAGTGAGGGCTTCAATGAGCAGTTCTTC.

The CDR3 nucleotides read TGTGCCACCAGCAGAGATCGGACAGGGGGCACAGATACGCAGTATTTT. Encoded protein: CATSRDRTGGTDTQYF. V and J are TRBV15 and TRBJ2-3; 9 positions agree with TRBD1. J was trimmed by 1 base and V by 0 bases; bases with no gene match: 2. Germline CDR1 and CDR2: LNHNV and YYDKDF (reference sequence). The CDR3 loop spans 16 amino acids.

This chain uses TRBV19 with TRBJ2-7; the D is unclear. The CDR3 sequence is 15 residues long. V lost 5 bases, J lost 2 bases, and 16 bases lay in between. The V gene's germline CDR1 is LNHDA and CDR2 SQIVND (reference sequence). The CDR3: CASSAAPGRTYEQYF. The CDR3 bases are TGTGCCAGTAGTGCTGCTCCTGGACGGACCTACGAGCAGTACTTC.

The CDR3 DNA is TGTGCCAGCAGCTTAGGAAGGGAGCTTATGAACACTGAAGCTTTCTTT. Translation gives CASSLGRELMNTEAFF. The chain recombines TRBV7-2 with TRBJ1-1; D is unclear. The CDR3 length is 16 residues. Germline assignment: CDR1 SGHTA and CDR2 FQGNSA. Trimming removed 1 base from V and 0 bases from J, with 12 bases in between.

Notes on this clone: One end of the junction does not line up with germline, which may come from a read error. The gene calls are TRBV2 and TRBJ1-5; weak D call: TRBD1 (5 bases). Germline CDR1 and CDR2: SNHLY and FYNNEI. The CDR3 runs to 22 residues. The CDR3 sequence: CASSASESGSPLSPYSDQPQHF. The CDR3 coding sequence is TGTGCCAGCAGTGCTTCCGAGTCAGGGTCCCCCCTTAGCCCTTATAGCGATCAGCCCCAGCATTTT.

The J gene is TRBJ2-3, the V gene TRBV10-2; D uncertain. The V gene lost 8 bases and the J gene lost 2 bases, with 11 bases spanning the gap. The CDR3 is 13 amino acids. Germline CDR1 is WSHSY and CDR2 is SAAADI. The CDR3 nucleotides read TGCGCCAGCTTGGCCGAACTCACAGATACGCAGTATTTT. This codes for CASLAELTDTQYF.

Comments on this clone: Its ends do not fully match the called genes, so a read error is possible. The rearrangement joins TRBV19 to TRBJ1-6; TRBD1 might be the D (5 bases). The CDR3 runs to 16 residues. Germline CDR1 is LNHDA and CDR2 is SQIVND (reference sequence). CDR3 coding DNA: TGTGCCAGCTCATCAATGGGGGGGACCTTGGATTCATCCCTCCACTTT. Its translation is CASSSMGGTLDSSLHF.

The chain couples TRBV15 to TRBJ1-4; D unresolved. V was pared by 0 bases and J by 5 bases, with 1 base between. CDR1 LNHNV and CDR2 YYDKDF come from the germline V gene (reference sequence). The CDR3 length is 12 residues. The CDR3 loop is CATSRENEKLFF. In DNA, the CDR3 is TGTGCCACCAGCAGAGAAAATGAAAAACTGTTTTTT.

In nucleotides, the CDR3 is TGTGCCAGCAGTGCCAAGACTAGCGGATACACAGATACGCAGTATTTT. This translates into CASSAKTSGYTDTQYF. The chain joins TRBV2 to TRBJ2-3; TRBD2 aligns across 9 bases. This CDR3 contains 16 residues. The germline V gene encodes CDR1 SNHLY and CDR2 FYNNEI. J was trimmed by 2 bases and V by 4 bases; bases with no gene match: 7. Full variable domain (missing parts from reference TRBV2 and TRBJ2-3): EPEVTQTPSHQVTQMGQEVILRCVPISNHLYFYWYRQILGQKVEFLVSFYNNEISEKSEIFDDQFSVERPDGSNFTLKIRSTKLEDSAMYFCASSAKTSGYTDTQYFGPGTRLTVL.

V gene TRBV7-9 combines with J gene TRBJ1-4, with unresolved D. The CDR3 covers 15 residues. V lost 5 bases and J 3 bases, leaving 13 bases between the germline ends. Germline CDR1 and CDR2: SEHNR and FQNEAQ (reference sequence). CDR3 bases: TGTGCCAGCAGCCCTAGAGAAGAGCCTAATGAAAAACTGTTTTTT. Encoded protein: CASSPREEPNEKLFF.

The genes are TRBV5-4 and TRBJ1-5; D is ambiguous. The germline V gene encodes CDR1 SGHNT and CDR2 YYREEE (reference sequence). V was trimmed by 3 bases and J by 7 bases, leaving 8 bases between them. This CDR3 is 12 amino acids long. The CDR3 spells CASSSPGQPQHF. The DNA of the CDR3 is TGTGCCAGCAGCTCCCCCGGGCAGCCCCAGCATTTT.

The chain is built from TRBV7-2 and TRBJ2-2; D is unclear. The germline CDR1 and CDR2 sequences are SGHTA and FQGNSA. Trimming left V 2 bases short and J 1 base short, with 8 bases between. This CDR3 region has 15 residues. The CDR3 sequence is CASSLILRNTGELFF. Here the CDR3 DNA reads TGTGCCAGCAGCTTAATTCTCAGGAACACCGGGGAGCTGTTTTTT.